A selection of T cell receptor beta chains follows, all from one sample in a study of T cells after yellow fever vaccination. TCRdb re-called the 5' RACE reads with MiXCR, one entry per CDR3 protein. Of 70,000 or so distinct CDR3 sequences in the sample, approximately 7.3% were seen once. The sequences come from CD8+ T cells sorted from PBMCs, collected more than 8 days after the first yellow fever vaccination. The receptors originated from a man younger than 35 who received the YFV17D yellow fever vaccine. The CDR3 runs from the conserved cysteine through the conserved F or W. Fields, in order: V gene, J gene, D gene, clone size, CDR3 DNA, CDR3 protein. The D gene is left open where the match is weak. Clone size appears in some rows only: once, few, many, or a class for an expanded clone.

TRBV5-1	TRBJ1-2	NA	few	TGCGCCAGCAGCTTGGAGGCAGGGGTGTATGGCTACACCTTC	CASSLEAGVYGYTF
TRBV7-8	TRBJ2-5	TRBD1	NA	TGTGCCAGCAGCTTAAGGGGACAGGGGGTCGCTGAGACCCAGTACTTC	CASSLRGQGVAETQYF
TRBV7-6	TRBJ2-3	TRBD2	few	TGTGCCAGCAGCGTAGAACGGGGGGTCTCGCTAAATACGCAGTATTTT	CASSVERGVSLNTQYF
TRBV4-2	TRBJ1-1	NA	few	TGTGCCAGCAGCCAAGGCCACTCGAACACTGAAGCTTTCTTT	CASSQGHSNTEAFF
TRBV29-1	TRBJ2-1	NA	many	TGCAGCGTAGGAGTAACAGGGTTCACAGGGGAGCAGTTCTTC	CSVGVTGFTGEQFF
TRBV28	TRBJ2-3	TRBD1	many	TGTGCCAGCAGTTTAGGGACAGGCCACACAGATACGCAGTATTTT	CASSLGTGHTDTQYF
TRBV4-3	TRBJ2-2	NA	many	TGCGCCAGCAGCCTAGATGCCGGACTACTTCGCGAGCTGTTTTTT	CASSLDAGLLRELFF
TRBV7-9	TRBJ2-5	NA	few	TGTGCCAGCAGCTTAGCTGGGGGTTGGGAGACCCAGTACTTC	CASSLAGGWETQYF
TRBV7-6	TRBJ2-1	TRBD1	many	TGTGCCAGCAGTCCGGGACAGGGGTTCCATGAGCAGTTCTTC	CASSPGQGFHEQFF
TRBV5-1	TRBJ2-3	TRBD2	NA	TGCGCCAGCAGCCCAGGACTAGCGGGGGGCCGTGATACGCATTATTTT	CASSPGLAGGRDTHYF
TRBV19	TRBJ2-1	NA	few	TGTGCCAGTAGTATAGAATCCCTAGTCTATGAGCAGTTCTTC	CASSIESLVYEQFF
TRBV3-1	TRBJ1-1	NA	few	TGTGCCAGCAGCCCGCATCCTCACGGGGCCACTGAAGCTTTCTTT	CASSPHPHGATEAFF
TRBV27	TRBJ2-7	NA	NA	TGTGCCAGCAGTAGGGGGGGCGAGCAGTACTTC	CASSRGGEQYF
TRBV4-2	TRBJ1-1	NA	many	TGTGCCAGCAGCCAAGAAATGACAGTGAAAACTGAAGCTTTCTTT	CASSQEMTVKTEAFF
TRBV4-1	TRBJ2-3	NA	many	TGCGCCAGCAGCCAAGACGCCACAGATACGCAGTATTTT	CASSQDATDTQYF
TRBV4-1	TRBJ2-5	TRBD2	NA	TGCGCCAGCAGCCCCCGGACTAGCGGTTACCAAGAGACCCAGTACTTC	CASSPRTSGYQETQYF
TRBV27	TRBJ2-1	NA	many	TGTGCCAGCAGTCCCCTTACTAGCAGCTTTTACAATGAGCAGTTCTTC	CASSPLTSSFYNEQFF
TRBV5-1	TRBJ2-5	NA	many	TGCGCCAGCAGCCGGACAGAAGTACAAGAGACCCAGTACTTC	CASSRTEVQETQYF